Below, 14 T cell receptor beta chains from the same sample are listed, as sequenced in a study of blood T cell repertoires in COVID-19. The method was immunoSEQ multiplex PCR; TCRdb's version includes in-frame clones alone and lacks a portion of them. Here the sample spans under 250,000 clones, 82% being singletons. Sequencing was carried out using peripheral blood. These receptor sequences come from a woman aged 70-85 years with COVID-19, enrolled during active disease.

V and J are TRBV2 and TRBJ1-1; no firm D call. The CDR3 is made up of 15 amino acids. Germline V gene data show CDR1 as SNHLY and CDR2 as FYNNEI. The V end lost 5 bases, the J end lost 3 bases, and 16 bases lay between the germline ends. The CDR3 DNA follows: TGTGCCAGCAGTTCACAAAACAGAGGGTACACTGAAGCTTTCTTT. Translated, it gives CASSSQNRGYTEAFF.

V gene TRBV28 combines with J gene TRBJ2-7, with 7 bases aligning to TRBD2. Trimming took 3 bases from V and 2 from J; bases not matched to a gene: 4. This CDR3 region has 14 residues. The V gene's germline CDR1 is MDHEN and CDR2 SYDVKM. The CDR3 DNA is TGTGCCAGCAGTTTTAGCGGGCCCACCTACGAGCAGTACTTC. This encodes CASSFSGPTYEQYF.

This clone was found once. V and J are TRBV11-2 and TRBJ2-3; D gene uncertain. This CDR3 is 12 amino acids long. CDR1 SGHAT and CDR2 FQNNGV come from the germline V gene. The V end was cut by 5 bases, the J end by 5 bases, with 8 bases between. The CDR3: CASSPRLDTQYF. For the CDR3, the DNA is TGTGCCAGCAGCCCCCGGTTAGATACGCAGTATTTT.

The chain joins TRBV19 to TRBJ2-7; 11 nucleotides line up with TRBD1. This CDR3 contains 12 residues. Losses at the gene ends were 9 bases for V and 5 bases for J; bases not matched to a gene: 3. Per germline, CDR1 LNHDA and CDR2 SQIVND (reference sequence). In DNA form, the CDR3 reads TGTGCCAGCGGGACAGGGGGTCACGAGCAGTACTTC. Its protein product is CASGTGGHEQYF.

This clone came up a few times. The chain carries TRBV28 and TRBJ1-2; TRBD1 is a possible D gene (5 bases). CDR1 and CDR2 (germline): MDHEN, SYDVKM. This CDR3 contains 13 residues. V was cut by 8 bases and J by 8 bases, with 18 bases left in between. The CDR3 bases are TGTGCCAGCGGCTTCCTAGGGGCGAGCGGCTACACCTTC. It translates to CASGFLGASGYTF.

J is TRBJ2-1 and V is TRBV19; TRBD2 matches at 7 bases. The CDR3 is 12 residues long. Germline V CDR1 and CDR2: LNHDA, SQIVND (reference sequence). Trimming removed 5 bases from V and 10 bases from J; junction bases left unmatched: 5. The CDR3 loop is CASSEKRGEQFF. The CDR3 DNA reads as TGTGCCAGTAGTGAAAAGCGGGGAGAGCAGTTCTTC.

The chain links TRBV7-2 to TRBJ1-2; possibly TRBD1 for D (5 bases). The CDR3 has 16 amino acids. Germline V CDR1 and CDR2: SGHTA, FQGNSA. Trimming cost V 4 bases and J 1 base, with 16 bases left between them. CDR3 bases: TGTGCCAGCAGCTCGTTAGTAGGGGCAGTTAACTATGGCTACACCTTC. It specifies CASSSLVGAVNYGYTF.

This clone occurred a few times. The chain links TRBV29-1 to TRBJ1-3, with 7 bases lining up with TRBD1. Losses at the gene ends were 4 bases for V and 4 bases for J; bases not matched to a gene: 4. The CDR3 covers 13 residues. Germline V gene data show CDR1 as SQVTM and CDR2 as ANQGSEA. The CDR3 loop is CSVGQGAGNTIYF. The CDR3 bases are TGCAGCGTTGGACAGGGAGCAGGAAACACCATATATTTT.

The chain links TRBV18 to TRBJ2-1; 11 nucleotides agree with TRBD2. Looked up from germline, CDR1 is KGHSH and CDR2 is LQKENI. Trimming at V came to 6 bases and at J to 3 bases, leaving 7 bases not matched to a gene. The CDR3 has 16 amino acids. The CDR3 protein is CASSGRGTSGYNEQFF. CDR3 nucleotides: TGTGCCAGCTCGGGTCGGGGGACTAGCGGCTACAATGAGCAGTTCTTC.

The genes are TRBV5-1 and TRBJ2-7, with D possibly matching TRBD2 (5 bases). Between the trimmed V and J ends, which lost 3 bases and 0 bases, there was a span of 7 bases. This CDR3 is built from 13 residues. Germline V gene sequence: CDR1 SGHRS, CDR2 YFSETQ. The DNA for the CDR3 is TGCGCCAGCAGCTCTACTAGCTCCTACGAGCAGTACTTC. Translated, it gives CASSSTSSYEQYF.

The rearrangement uses TRBV11-3 and TRBJ2-2, with a tentative D call TRBD1 (5 bases). The CDR3 runs to 17 residues. The V gene lost 5 bases and the J gene lost 4 bases, with 20 bases spanning the gap. Germline V gene data show CDR1 as SGHNT and CDR2 as YENEEA. CDR3: CASSRYPRGAITGELFF. The CDR3 DNA follows: TGTGCCAGCAGCCGTTACCCCCGTGGGGCGATCACCGGGGAGCTGTTTTTT.

This clone appeared a few times. V is TRBV7-3 and J is TRBJ2-1; the D gene is possibly TRBD1 (6 bases). There are 14 residues in the CDR3. Trimming stripped 5 bases from V and 4 bases from J, with 12 bases between. Germline V lookup: CDR1 SGHTA, CDR2 FQGTGA. CDR3 in DNA: TGTGCCAGCAGCCCAACAGGGATATACAATGAGCAGTTCTTC. Translation gives CASSPTGIYNEQFF.

The J gene is TRBJ2-5, the V gene TRBV6-5, with TRBD2 identical over 9 bases. Trimming removed 0 bases from V and 3 bases from J; junction bases left unmatched: 5. Germline assignment: CDR1 MNHEY and CDR2 SVGAGI. This CDR3 comprises 16 residues. The CDR3 DNA reads TGTGCCAGCAGTTACTCCTCACTAGCGGGTGAAGAGACCCAGTACTTC. As protein: CASSYSSLAGEETQYF.

This chain connects TRBV6-5 to TRBJ1-4, with D tentatively TRBD1 (6 bases). CDR1 MNHEY and CDR2 SVGAGI come from the germline V gene. This CDR3 contains 12 residues. The ends were cut back, 7 bases at V and 11 bases at J, with 14 bases in the middle. In nucleotides, the CDR3 is TGTGCCAGCAACAGGGAGAGTCTGAAACTGTTTTTT. Translation: CASNRESLKLFF.